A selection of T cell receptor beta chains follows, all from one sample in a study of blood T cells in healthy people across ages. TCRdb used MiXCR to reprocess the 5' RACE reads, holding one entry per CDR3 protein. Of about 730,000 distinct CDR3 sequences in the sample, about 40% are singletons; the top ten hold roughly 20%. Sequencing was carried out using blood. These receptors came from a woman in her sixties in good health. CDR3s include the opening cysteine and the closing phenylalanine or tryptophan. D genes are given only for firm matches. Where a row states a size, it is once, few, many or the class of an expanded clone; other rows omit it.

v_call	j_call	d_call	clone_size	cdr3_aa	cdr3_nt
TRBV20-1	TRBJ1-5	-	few	CSAAARSNQPQHF	TGCAGTGCGGCTGCCAGGAGCAATCAGCCCCAGCATTTT
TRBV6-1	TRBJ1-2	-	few	CASSEAATPLLNNTF	TGTGCCAGCAGTGAAGCAGCTACCCCGCTCCTCAACAACACCTTC
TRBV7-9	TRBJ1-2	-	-	CASSPVAGSGYTF	TGTGCCAGCAGCCCCGTGGCAGGGAGTGGCTACACCTTC
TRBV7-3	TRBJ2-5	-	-	CASSSSVTETQYF	TGTGCCAGCAGCAGTAGTGTGACGGAGACCCAGTACTTC
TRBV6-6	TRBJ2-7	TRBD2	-	CASSYMPSGYEQYF	TGTGCCAGCAGTTACATGCCTAGCGGTTACGAGCAGTACTTC
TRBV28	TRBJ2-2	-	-	CASSRTTDTGELFF	TGTGCCAGCAGTCGGACGACAGACACCGGGGAGCTGTTTTTT
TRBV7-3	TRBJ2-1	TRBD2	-	CASSASSGLYNEQFF	TGTGCCAGCTCGGCCTCTAGCGGGTTGTACAATGAGCAGTTCTTC
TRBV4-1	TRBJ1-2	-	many	CASSLMGEGYGYTF	TGCGCCAGCAGCCTGATGGGTGAGGGCTATGGCTACACCTTC
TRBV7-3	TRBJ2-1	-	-	CASSSPGPYNEQFF	TGTGCCAGCAGCTCCCCGGGACCCTACAATGAGCAGTTCTTC
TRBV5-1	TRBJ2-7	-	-	CASSFRTPGDEQYF	TGCGCCAGCAGCTTTAGGACGCCGGGCGACGAGCAGTACTTC
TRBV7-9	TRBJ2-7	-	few	CASSFQGGGYEQYF	TGTGCCAGCAGCTTCCAGGGAGGAGGGTACGAGCAGTACTTC
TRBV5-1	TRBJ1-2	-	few	CASSFEGAYGYTF	TGCGCCAGCAGCTTTGAGGGAGCCTATGGCTACACCTTC
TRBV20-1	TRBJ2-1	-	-	CSAKRGLGYNEQFF	TGCAGTGCTAAACGGGGACTCGGGTACAATGAGCAGTTCTTC
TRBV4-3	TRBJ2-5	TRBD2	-	CASSQELAGSQETQYF	TGCGCCAGCAGCCAAGAACTAGCGGGGTCGCAAGAGACCCAGTACTTC
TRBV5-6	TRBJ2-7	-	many	CASSFGRRASEQYF	TGTGCCAGCAGCTTCGGCAGAAGGGCTTCCGAGCAGTACTTC
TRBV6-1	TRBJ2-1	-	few	CASSGRWASEQFF	TGTGCCAGCAGTGGGCGGTGGGCGTCGGAGCAGTTCTTC
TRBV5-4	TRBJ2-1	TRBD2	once	CASSVGLAYNEQFF	TGTGCCAGCAGCGTGGGACTAGCCTACAATGAGCAGTTCTTC
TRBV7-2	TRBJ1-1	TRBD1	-	CASSIGQVTNTEAFF	TGTGCCAGCAGCATAGGACAGGTAACGAACACTGAAGCTTTCTTT
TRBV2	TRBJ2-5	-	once	CASSEGIGWQETQYF	TGTGCCAGCAGTGAAGGGATAGGGTGGCAAGAGACCCAGTACTTC
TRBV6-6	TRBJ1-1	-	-	CASSYTGTEALF	TGTGCCAGCAGTTACACGGGAACTGAAGCTTTGTTT
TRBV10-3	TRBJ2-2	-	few	CAISEGASTGELFF	TGTGCCATCAGTGAGGGGGCGAGCACCGGGGAGCTGTTTTTT
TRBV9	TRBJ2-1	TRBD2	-	CASSVATSERANEQFF	TGTGCCAGCAGCGTAGCAACTAGCGAGAGGGCCAATGAGCAGTTCTTC
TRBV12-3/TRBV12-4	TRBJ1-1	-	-	CASSSNRLRFRNTEAFF	TGTGCCAGCAGTAGCAACAGGTTACGGTTTAGGAACACTGAAGCTTTCTTT
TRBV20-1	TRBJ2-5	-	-	CSASDGQETQYF	TGCAGTGCCTCGGACGGACAAGAGACCCAGTACTTC
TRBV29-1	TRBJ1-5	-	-	CSVEPDGGGPQHF	TGCAGCGTCGAACCGGACGGCGGGGGGCCCCAGCATTTT
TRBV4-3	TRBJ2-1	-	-	CASSQESYNEQFF	TGCGCCAGCAGCCAAGAATCCTACAATGAGCAGTTCTTC
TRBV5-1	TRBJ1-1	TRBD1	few	CASRPGTGGLNTEAFF	TGCGCCAGCAGGCCCGGGACAGGAGGCCTGAACACTGAAGCTTTCTTT
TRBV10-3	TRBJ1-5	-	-	CAITDARNQPQHF	TGTGCCATCACGGACGCCCGCAACCAGCCCCAGCATTTT
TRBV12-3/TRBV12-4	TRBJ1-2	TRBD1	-	CASRYLQGARYGYTF	TGTGCCAGCAGATACCTCCAGGGGGCTCGCTATGGCTACACCTTC
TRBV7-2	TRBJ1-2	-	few	CASSNKGYGFANYGYTF	TGTGCCAGCAGCAATAAGGGCTATGGGTTTGCTAACTATGGCTACACCTTC
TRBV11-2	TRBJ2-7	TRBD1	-	CASSLGGQRNEQYF	TGTGCCAGCAGCTTAGGGGGACAGAGGAACGAGCAGTACTTC
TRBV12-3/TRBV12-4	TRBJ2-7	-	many	CASSPSPDRMGQYF	TGTGCCAGCAGTCCAAGCCCGGATCGTATGGGGCAGTACTTC
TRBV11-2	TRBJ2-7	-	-	CASSLAYPRTENEQYF	TGTGCCAGCAGCTTAGCCTACCCCAGGACAGAAAACGAGCAGTACTTC
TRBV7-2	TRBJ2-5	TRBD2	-	CASSSNRLAGVKKTQYF	TGTGCCAGCAGCTCCAATCGTCTAGCGGGAGTCAAGAAGACCCAGTACTTC
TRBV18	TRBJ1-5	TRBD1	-	CASSPAGQNQPQHF	TGTGCCAGCTCACCAGCGGGACAGAATCAGCCCCAGCATTTT
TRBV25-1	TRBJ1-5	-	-	CASSERRGWSSNQPQHF	TGTGCCAGCAGTGAACGGAGGGGCTGGTCTAGCAATCAGCCCCAGCATTTT